A single sample is the source of the 5 T cell receptor beta chains below, sequenced in a study of blood T cell repertoires in COVID-19. Method: immunoSEQ multiplex PCR; TCRdb's copy keeps in-frame clones and lacks some. The sample records 200,000 to 250,000 clones, around 82% being singletons. Source material: PBMCs or T cells enriched from blood (not recorded which). These receptors all come from a woman between 40 and 55 years old with acute COVID-19.

The chain uses TRBV28 and TRBJ2-5; 11 nucleotides align to TRBD2. CDR3 length: 14 residues. The V and J ends lost 7 bases and 4 bases, in that order; junction bases with no gene match: 5. Germline loops: CDR1 MDHEN, CDR2 SYDVKM. The CDR3 loop is CASTSGRSGETQYF. In nucleotides, the CDR3 is TGTGCCAGCACTAGCGGGAGGAGTGGAGAGACCCAGTACTTC. The whole variable domain, filled in from reference TRBV28 and TRBJ2-5, reads DVKVTQSSRYLVKRTGEKVFLECVQDMDHENMFWYRQDPGLGLRLIYFSYDVKMKEKGDIPEGYSVSREKKERFSLILESASTNQTSMYLCASTSGRSGETQYFGPGTRLLVL.

The chain joins TRBV5-5 to TRBJ2-3; 10 nucleotides align to TRBD2. Germline trimming cut 5 bases from V and 6 bases from J; bases unmatched to any gene: 6. Germline V CDR1 and CDR2: SGHKS, YYEKEE (reference sequence). CDR3 length: 14 amino acids. CDR3 protein: CASSATSGTDTQYF. CDR3 nucleotides: TGTGCCAGCAGTGCTACTAGCGGGACCGATACGCAGTATTTT.

About this clone: A much larger clonotype is one base distant, so this may be a read error. The CDR3 reads CASSVSGGATDTQYF. The CDR3 DNA reads as TGTGCCAGCAGTGTTAGCGGGGGGGCCACAGATACGCAGTATTTT. This chain uses TRBV2 with TRBJ2-3, with 11 nucleotides matching TRBD2. The germline V gene has CDR1 SNHLY and CDR2 FYNNEI. Trimming removed 4 bases from V and 2 bases from J; junction bases left unmatched: 2. The CDR3 length is 15 residues.

The chain is built from TRBV6-5 and TRBJ1-2; TRBD1 matches at 9 bases. Germline CDR1 and CDR2: MNHEY and SVGAGI. With V trimmed by 0 bases and J by 8 bases, 4 bases remained unmatched. The CDR3 sequence is 14 residues long. The CDR3 is CASSYSTGGRGYTF. DNA for the CDR3: TGTGCCAGCAGTTACTCAACAGGGGGCAGGGGCTACACCTTC.

The CDR3 coding sequence is TGTGCCAGCACCGGACTAGCGGGGAGGACCGGGGAGCTGTTTTTT. Its translation is CASTGLAGRTGELFF. The chain uses TRBV7-8 and TRBJ2-2; 12 bases are shared with TRBD2. Per germline, CDR1 SGHVS and CDR2 FQNEAQ. J was trimmed by 5 bases and V by 7 bases; bases with no gene match: 5. The CDR3 spans 15 residues.